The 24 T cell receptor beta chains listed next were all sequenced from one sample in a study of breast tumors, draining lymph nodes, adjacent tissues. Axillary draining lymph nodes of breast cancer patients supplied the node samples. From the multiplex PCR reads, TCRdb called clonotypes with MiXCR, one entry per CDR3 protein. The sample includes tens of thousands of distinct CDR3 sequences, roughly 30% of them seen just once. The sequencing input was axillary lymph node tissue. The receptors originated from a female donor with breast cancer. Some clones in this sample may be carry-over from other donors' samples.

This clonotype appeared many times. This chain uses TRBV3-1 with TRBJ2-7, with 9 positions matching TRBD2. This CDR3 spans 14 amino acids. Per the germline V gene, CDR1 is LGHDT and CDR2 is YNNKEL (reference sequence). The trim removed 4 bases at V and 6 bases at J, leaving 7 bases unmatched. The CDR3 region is CASSRRGRAGEQYF. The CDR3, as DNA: TGTGCCAGCAGCCGCCGCGGGAGGGCGGGCGAGCAGTACTTC.

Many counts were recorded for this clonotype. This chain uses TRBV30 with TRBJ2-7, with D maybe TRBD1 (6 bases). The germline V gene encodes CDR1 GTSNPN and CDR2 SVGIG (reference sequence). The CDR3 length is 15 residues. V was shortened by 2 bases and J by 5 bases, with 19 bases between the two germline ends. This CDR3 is CAWSLGPPKGDEQYF. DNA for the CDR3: TGTGCCTGGAGTCTTGGACCACCTAAGGGGGACGAGCAGTACTTC. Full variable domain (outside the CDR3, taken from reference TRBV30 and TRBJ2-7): SQTIHQWPATLVQPVGSPLSLECTVEGTSNPNLYWYRQAAGRGLQLLFYSVGIGQISSEVPQNLSASRPQDRQFILSSKKLLLSDSGFYLCAWSLGPPKGDEQYFGPGTRLTVT.

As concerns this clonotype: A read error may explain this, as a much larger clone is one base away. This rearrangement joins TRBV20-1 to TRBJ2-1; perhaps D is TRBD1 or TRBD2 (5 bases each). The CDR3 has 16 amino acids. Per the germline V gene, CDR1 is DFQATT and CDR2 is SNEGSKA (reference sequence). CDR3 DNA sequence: TGCAGTGCTAGAAATCTCGGGGCAGAACCCTACAATGAGCAGCTCTTC. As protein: CSARNLGAEPYNEQLF.

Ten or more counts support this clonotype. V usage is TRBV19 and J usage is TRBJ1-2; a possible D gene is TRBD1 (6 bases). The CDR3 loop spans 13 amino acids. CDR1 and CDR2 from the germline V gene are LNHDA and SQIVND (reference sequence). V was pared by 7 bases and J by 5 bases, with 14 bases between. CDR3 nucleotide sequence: TGTGCCAGTAATAACGACAGGTGGTATGGCTACACCTTC. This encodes CASNNDRWYGYTF.

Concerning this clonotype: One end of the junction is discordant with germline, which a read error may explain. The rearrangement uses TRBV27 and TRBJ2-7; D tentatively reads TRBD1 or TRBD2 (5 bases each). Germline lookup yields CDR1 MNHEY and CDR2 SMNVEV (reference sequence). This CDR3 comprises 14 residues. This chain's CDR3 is CASRGGTGPYEQHF. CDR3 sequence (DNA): TGTGCCAGCAGAGGTGGGACGGGGCCCTACGAGCAGCACTTC.

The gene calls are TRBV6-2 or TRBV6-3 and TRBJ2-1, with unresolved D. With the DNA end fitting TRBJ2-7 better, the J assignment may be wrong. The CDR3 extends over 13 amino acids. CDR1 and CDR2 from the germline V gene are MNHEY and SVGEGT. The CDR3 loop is CASIDGFYNEQYF. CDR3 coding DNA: TGTGCCAGCATCGACGGGTTTTACAATGAGCAGTACTTC.

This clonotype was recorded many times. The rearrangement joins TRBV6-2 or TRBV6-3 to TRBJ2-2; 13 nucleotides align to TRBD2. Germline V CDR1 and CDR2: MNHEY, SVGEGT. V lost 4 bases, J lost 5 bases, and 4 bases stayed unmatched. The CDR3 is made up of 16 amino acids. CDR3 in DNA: TGTGCCAGCAGTTCCAGACTAGCGGGAGGAACCGGGGAGCTGTTTTTT. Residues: CASSSRLAGGTGELFF.

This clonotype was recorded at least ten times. CDR3 in amino acids: CASSLDWGEWETQYF. The CDR3 region has the DNA TGTGCCAGCAGCTTAGATTGGGGGGAGTGGGAGACCCAGTACTTC. The J gene is TRBJ2-5, the V gene TRBV11-2, with D possibly matching TRBD2 (6 bases). The CDR3 is made up of 15 amino acids. Trimming stripped 0 bases from V and 5 bases from J, with 13 bases between. Germline CDR1 and CDR2: SGHAT and FQNNGV.

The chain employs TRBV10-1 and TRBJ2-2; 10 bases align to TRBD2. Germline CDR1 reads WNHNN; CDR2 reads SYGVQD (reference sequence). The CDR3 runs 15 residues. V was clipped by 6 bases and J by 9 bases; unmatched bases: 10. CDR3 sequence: CASSPLAGDARELFF. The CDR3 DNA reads TGCGCCAGCAGCCCCCTAGCGGGAGACGCCCGGGAGCTGTTTTTT.

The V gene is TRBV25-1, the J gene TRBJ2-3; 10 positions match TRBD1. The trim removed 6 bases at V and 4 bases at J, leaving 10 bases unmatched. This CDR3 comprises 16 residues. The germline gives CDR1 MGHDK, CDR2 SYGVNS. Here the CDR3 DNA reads TGTGCCAGCAGCACCCGGGACAGGGGCGGAGCAGATACGCAGTATTTT. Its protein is CASSTRDRGGADTQYF.

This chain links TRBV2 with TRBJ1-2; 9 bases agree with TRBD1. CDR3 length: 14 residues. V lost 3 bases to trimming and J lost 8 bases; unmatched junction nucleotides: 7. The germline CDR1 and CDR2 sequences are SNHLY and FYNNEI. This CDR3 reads CASSEGQGGLGYTF. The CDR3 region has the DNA TGTGCCAGCAGTGAGGGACAGGGAGGTTTGGGCTACACCTTC.

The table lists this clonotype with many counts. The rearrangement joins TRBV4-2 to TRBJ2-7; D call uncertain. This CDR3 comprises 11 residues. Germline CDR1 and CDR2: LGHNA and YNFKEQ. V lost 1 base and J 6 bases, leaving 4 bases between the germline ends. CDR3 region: CASSQGSEQYF. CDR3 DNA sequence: TGTGCCAGCAGCCAAGGGTCCGAGCAGTACTTC.

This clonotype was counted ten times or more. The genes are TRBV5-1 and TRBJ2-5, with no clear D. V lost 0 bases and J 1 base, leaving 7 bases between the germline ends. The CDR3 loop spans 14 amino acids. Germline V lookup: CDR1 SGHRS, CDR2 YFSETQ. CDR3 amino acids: CASSLGQAQETQYF. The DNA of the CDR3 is TGCGCCAGCAGCTTGGGGCAGGCCCAAGAGACCCAGTACTTC.

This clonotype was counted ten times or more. DNA for the CDR3: TGTGCCAGCAGCCGGGACCTCTATAATTCACCCCTCCACTTT. This encodes CASSRDLYNSPLHF. The rearrangement uses TRBV14 and TRBJ1-6, with D possibly TRBD1 on 5 matching bases. Germline CDR1 is SGHDN and CDR2 is FVKESK. V lost 4 bases, J lost 3 bases, and 7 bases lay in between. This CDR3 has 14 amino acids. Full variable domain (missing parts from reference TRBV14 and TRBJ1-6): EAGVTQFPSHSVIEKGQTVTLRCDPISGHDNLYWYRRVMGKEIKFLLHFVKESKQDESGMPNNRFLAERTGGTYSTLKVQPAELEDSGVYFCASSRDLYNSPLHFGNGTRLTVT.

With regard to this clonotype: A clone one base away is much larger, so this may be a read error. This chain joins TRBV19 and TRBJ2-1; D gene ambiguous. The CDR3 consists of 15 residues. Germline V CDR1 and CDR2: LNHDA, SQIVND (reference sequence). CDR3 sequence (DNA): TGTGCCAGTAGTATCAATGCCGTGAGGTACAATGCGCAGCTCTTC. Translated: CASSINAVRYNAQLF.

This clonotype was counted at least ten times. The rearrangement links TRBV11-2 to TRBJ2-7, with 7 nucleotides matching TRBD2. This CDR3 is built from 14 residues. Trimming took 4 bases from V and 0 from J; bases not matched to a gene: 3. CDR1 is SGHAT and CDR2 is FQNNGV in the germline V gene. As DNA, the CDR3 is TGTGCCAGCAGCTGGGGAGGGACCTCCTACGAGCAGTACTTC. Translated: CASSWGGTSYEQYF.

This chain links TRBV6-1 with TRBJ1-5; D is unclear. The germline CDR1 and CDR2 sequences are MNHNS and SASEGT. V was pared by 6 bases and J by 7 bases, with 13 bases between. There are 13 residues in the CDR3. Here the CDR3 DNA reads TGTGCCAGCAGGCGGGTGGGTGGGCAGCCCCAGCATTTT. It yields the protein CASRRVGGQPQHF.

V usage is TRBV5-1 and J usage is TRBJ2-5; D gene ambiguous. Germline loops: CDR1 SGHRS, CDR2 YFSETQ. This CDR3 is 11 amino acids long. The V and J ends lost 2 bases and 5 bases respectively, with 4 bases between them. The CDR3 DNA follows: TGCGCCAGCAGCTTACCGGAGACCCAGTACTTC. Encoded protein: CASSLPETQYF.

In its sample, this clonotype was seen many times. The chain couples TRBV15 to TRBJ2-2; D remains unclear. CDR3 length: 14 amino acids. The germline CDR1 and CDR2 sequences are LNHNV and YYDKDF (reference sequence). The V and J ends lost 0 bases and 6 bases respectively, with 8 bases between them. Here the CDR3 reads CATSRERAPGELFF. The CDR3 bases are TGTGCCACCAGCAGAGAAAGGGCCCCCGGGGAGCTGTTTTTT. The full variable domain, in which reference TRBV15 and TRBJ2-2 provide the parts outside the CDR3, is DAMVIQNPRYQVTQFGKPVTLSCSQTLNHNVMYWYQQKSSQAPKLLFHYYDKDFNNEADTPDNFQSRRPNTSFCFLDIRSPGLGDTAMYLCATSRERAPGELFFGEGSRLTVL.

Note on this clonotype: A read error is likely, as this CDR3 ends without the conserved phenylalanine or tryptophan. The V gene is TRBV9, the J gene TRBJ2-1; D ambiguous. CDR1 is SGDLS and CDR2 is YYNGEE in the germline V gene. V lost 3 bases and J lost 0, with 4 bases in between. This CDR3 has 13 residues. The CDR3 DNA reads TGTGCCAGCAGCGCAGGCTCCTACAATGAGCAGTTCTCC. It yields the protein CASSAGSYNEQFS.

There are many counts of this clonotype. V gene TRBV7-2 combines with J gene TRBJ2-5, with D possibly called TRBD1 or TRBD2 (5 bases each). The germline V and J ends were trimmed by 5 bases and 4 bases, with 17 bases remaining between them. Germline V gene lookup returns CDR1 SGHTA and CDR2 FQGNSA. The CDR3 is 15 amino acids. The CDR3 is CASSTSGRTGETQYF. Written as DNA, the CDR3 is TGTGCCAGCAGCACCTCGGGACGGACCGGAGAGACCCAGTACTTC. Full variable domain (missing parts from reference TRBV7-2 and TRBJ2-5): GAGVSQSPSNKVTEKGKDVELRCDPISGHTALYWYRQSLGQGLEFLIYFQGNSAPDKSGLPSDRFSAERTGGSVSTLTIQRTQQEDSAVYLCASSTSGRTGETQYFGPGTRLLVL.

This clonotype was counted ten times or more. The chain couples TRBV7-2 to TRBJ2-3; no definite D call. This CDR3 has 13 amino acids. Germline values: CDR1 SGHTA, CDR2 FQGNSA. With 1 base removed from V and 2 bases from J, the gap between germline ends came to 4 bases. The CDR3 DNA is TGTGCCAGCAGCTTAGTTTTCACAGATACGCAGTATTTT. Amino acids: CASSLVFTDTQYF. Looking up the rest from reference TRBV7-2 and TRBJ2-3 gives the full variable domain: GAGVSQSPSNKVTEKGKDVELRCDPISGHTALYWYRQSLGQGLEFLIYFQGNSAPDKSGLPSDRFSAERTGGSVSTLTIQRTQQEDSAVYLCASSLVFTDTQYFGPGTRLTVL.

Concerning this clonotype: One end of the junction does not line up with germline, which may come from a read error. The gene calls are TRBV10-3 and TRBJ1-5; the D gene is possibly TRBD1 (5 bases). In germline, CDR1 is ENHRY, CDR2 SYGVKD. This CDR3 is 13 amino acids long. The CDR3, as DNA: TGTGCCACCAGGGAAGATAACAATCAGCCCCAGCACTTT. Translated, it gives CATREDNNQPQHF.

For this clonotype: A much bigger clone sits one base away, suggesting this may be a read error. CDR3 loop: CASNTMEYSSEGQFF. CDR3 nucleotide sequence: TGTGCCAGCAACACCATGGAGTACAGCAGCGAAGGGCAGTTCTTC. The chain uses TRBV12-3 or TRBV12-4 and TRBJ2-1; D not certain. The CDR3 has 15 residues. The germline V and J ends were trimmed by 7 bases and 12 bases, with 25 bases remaining between them.